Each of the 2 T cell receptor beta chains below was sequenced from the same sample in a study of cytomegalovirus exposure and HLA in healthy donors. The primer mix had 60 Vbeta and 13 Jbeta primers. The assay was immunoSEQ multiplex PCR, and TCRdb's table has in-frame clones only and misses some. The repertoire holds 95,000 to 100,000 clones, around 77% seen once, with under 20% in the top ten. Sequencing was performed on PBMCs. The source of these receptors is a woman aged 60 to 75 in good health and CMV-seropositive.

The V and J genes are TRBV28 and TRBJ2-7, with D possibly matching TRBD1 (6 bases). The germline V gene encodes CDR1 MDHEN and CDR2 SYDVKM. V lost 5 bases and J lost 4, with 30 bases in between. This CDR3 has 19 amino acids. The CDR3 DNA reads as TGTGCCAGCAGTGACTCAGACAGGCTCCCAGGTGGTCCACTTTACGAGCAGTACTTC. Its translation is CASSDSDRLPGGPLYEQYF.

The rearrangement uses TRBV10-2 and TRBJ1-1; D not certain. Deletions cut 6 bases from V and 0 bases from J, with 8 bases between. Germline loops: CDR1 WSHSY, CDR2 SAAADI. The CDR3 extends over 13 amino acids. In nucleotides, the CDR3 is TGCGCCAGCAGAGGCGGAATGAACACTGAAGCTTTCTTT. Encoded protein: CASRGGMNTEAFF.